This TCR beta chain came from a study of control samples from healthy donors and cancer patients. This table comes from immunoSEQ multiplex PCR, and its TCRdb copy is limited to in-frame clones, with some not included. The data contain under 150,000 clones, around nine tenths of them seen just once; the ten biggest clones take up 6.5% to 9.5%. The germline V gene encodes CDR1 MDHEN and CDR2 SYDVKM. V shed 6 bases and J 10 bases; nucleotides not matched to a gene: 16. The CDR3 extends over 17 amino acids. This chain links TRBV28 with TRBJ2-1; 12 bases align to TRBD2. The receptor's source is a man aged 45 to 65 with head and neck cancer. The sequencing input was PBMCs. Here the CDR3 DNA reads TGTGCCAGCAGGGGACTAGCGGGCTCGGGCCCATTGGGGGAGCAGTTCTTC. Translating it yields CASRGLAGSGPLGEQFF.